There are many counts of the clone carrying this TCR beta chain. This record comes from a study of neurological immune-mediated disorders. This CDR3 is 14 amino acids long. The V gene's germline CDR1 is SGHRS and CDR2 YFSETQ. V lost 0 bases, J lost 4 bases, and 10 bases lay in between. Each CDR3 protein is one row after TCRdb ran MiXCR on the 5' RACE reads. The sample includes 50,000 to 80,000 distinct CDR3 sequences, 4.5% to 5.5% of them seen just once. Material: PBMCs. The receptor comes from a young man with multiple sclerosis. The chain uses TRBV5-1 and TRBJ1-2; no reliable D call. The CDR3 is CASSLDVVGYGYTF. The CDR3, as DNA: TGCGCCAGCAGCTTGGACGTCGTCGGCTATGGCTACACCTTC. Full variable domain (outside the CDR3, taken from reference TRBV5-1 and TRBJ1-2): KAGVTQTPRYLIKTRGQQVTLSCSPISGHRSVSWYQQTPGQGLQFLFEYFSETQRNKGNFPGRFSGRQFSNSRSEMNVSTLELGDSALYLCASSLDVVGYGYTFGSGTRLTVV.